These 21 T cell receptor beta chains were all obtained from the same sample, sequenced in a study of T cells in women clearing cervical HPV infection. Sequencing was performed with immunoSEQ multiplex PCR; in TCRdb, only in-frame clones are kept and a portion is missing. The listing records roughly 34,000 clones. The specimen sequenced was blood buffy coat. The receptors were sampled from a woman between 18 and 70 years old with a cervical HPV16 infection that either progressed to CIN3+ or cleared (not recorded which).

The chain's CDR3 is CASSLAFNTEAFF. The CDR3 DNA, read in part, is TGCGCCAGCAGTTTAGCATTTAACACTGAA. The chain recombines TRBV10-1 with TRBJ1-1; no clear D gene. The read terminates 3 residues ahead of where the CDR3 ends, so the germline J gene completes it. CDR1 is WNHNN and CDR2 is SYGVQD in the germline V gene (reference sequence). There are 13 residues in the CDR3. V lost 5 bases to trimming and J lost 2 bases, with 9 bases between them.

On this clone itself: The CDR3 end lies 3 residues beyond the end of the read and is filled in from the germline J gene. The chain combines TRBV5-1 with TRBJ2-2, with D perhaps matching TRBD1 (5 bases). CDR1 is SGHRS and CDR2 is YFSETQ in the germline V gene. V gave up 3 bases and J gave up 0 bases, with 12 bases separating them. CDR3 length: 16 amino acids. The CDR3 is CASSSDILSNTGELFF. The covered CDR3 bases are TGCGCCAGCAGCTCGGACATCCTGTCGAACACCGGGGAG.

To note about this clone: The DNA ends 3 residues before the CDR3 does, and the rest of the CDR3 is filled in from the germline J gene. The chain carries TRBV20-1 and TRBJ1-1, with D possibly TRBD1 on 6 matching bases. The CDR3 has 15 residues. V gave up 1 base and J gave up 5 bases, with 17 bases separating them. In germline, CDR1 is DFQATT, CDR2 SNEGSKA (reference sequence). The CDR3 spells CSARAGRGSGTEAFF. The covered CDR3 bases are TGCAGTGCTAGAGCGGGGAGGGGGAGTGGTACTGAA.

Considering frequency, this clone is medium-sized. CDR3 DNA (partial): TGCAGTGCTAGACAGAGAAACAGGGGGCTCGTTTCTGGGGCCAACGTC. This encodes CSARQRNRGLVSGANV. The complete CDR3 sequence is CSARQRNRGLVSGANVLTF. The rearrangement joins TRBV20-1 to TRBJ2-6, with TRBD1 matching over 9 bases. The read comes to an end 3 residues before the CDR3 does, leaving the germline J gene to fill in the end. The CDR3 has 19 residues. Germline CDR1 reads DFQATT; CDR2 reads SNEGSKA (reference sequence). The V and J ends lost 2 bases and 1 base, in that order; junction bases with no gene match: 12.

As for this clone: The sequence runs out 3 residues before the end of the CDR3; the remainder is reconstructed from the germline J gene. V is TRBV10-3 and J is TRBJ1-4, with TRBD1 identical over 7 bases. Per germline, CDR1 ENHRY and CDR2 SYGVKD. Trimming took 7 bases from V and 7 from J; bases not matched to a gene: 6. This CDR3 is 13 amino acids long. The DNA read from the CDR3 is TGTGCCATCACCGACAGGGTCGGTGAAAAA. Residues: CAITDRVGEK. The whole CDR3 region reads CAITDRVGEKLFF.

As regards this clone: Germline and junction disagree at one end, which may indicate a read error. The CDR3 end falls 3 residues outside the read, so it is completed with the germline J gene. Additional DNA sequences in this sample encode the identical CDR3. The chain links TRBV11-2 to TRBJ1-3; 7 nucleotides line up with TRBD1. This CDR3 comprises 15 residues. Germline CDR1 reads SGHAT; CDR2 reads FQNNGV. The sequenced part of the CDR3 DNA is TGTGCCAGCAGCTTTTCAGGGGGTGTGGGAAACACG. Its protein product is CASSFSGGVGNT. The whole CDR3 is CASSFSGGVGNTIYF.

Concerning this clone itself: The sequence runs out 3 residues before the end of the CDR3; the remainder is reconstructed from the germline J gene. The chain uses TRBV20-1 and TRBJ2-5; TRBD1 might be the D (5 bases). Trimming stripped 6 bases from V and 0 bases from J, with 14 bases between. The length of the CDR3 is 14 residues. CDR1 and CDR2 (germline): DFQATT, SNEGSKA (reference sequence). Incomplete CDR3 DNA: TGCAGTGCCCCTATGACAGCGTACCAAGAGACC. It translates to CSAPMTAYQET. The complete CDR3 reads CSAPMTAYQETQYF.

On this clone: The read halts 3 residues ahead of the CDR3 end, with the missing end drawn from the germline J gene. V is TRBV29-1 and J is TRBJ2-7; the D is unclear. The CDR3 is 14 residues long. Germline CDR1 reads SQVTM; CDR2 reads ANQGSEA. The V and J ends lost 0 bases and 1 base respectively, with 10 bases between them. The covered CDR3 bases are TGCAGCGTTGAAGATCGCGTAAGATCCTACGAG. Translation gives CSVEDRVRSYE. In full, the CDR3 is CSVEDRVRSYEQYF.

In regard to this clone: Read coverage stops 3 residues before the CDR3 terminus; the germline J gene supplies the remainder. This chain uses TRBV6-2 or TRBV6-3 with TRBJ1-1; D remains ambiguous. Germline V gene lookup returns CDR1 MNHEY and CDR2 SVGEGT. The CDR3 contains 12 residues. The sequenced part of the CDR3 DNA is TGTGCCAGCAGTTACGGGCCCCGCGCG. This codes for CASSYGPRA. The CDR3, in full, reads CASSYGPRAAFF.

Remarks on this clone: The CDR3 end falls 3 residues outside the read, so it is completed with the germline J gene. The chain links TRBV14 to TRBJ2-7, with D perhaps matching TRBD1 or TRBD2 (5 bases each). The ends were cut back, 2 bases at V and 3 bases at J, with 11 bases in the middle. CDR3 length equals 14 residues. Germline CDR1 reads SGHDN; CDR2 reads FVKESK. The chain's CDR3 is CASSQFEGFYEQYF. The covered CDR3 bases are TGTGCCAGCAGCCAATTTGAGGGGTTCTACGAG.

As regards this clone: The CDR3 extends 3 residues past the end of the read, so its final part is completed from the germline J gene. V gene TRBV5-1 combines with J gene TRBJ1-6, with no clear D. V was cut by 0 bases and J by 6 bases, with 7 bases left in between. The V gene's germline CDR1 is SGHRS and CDR2 YFSETQ. CDR3 length: 14 amino acids. The CDR3 DNA, read in part, is TGCGCCAGCAGCTTGGACAGATCTAATTCACCC. Residues: CASSLDRSNSP. In full, the CDR3 is CASSLDRSNSPLHF.

The CDR3 sequence: CASSLRQGGQETQYF. Partial CDR3 DNA: TGTGCCAGCAGCTTGAGGCAGGGAGGCCAAGAGACC. The chain is built from TRBV7-2 and TRBJ2-5; D might be TRBD2 (6 bases). The read finishes 3 residues shy of the CDR3 end, and the germline J gene is used to complete it. Trimming took 3 bases from V and 1 from J, leaving 12 bases between them. The CDR3 spans 15 residues. CDR1 is SGHTA and CDR2 is FQGNSA in the germline V gene.

Details on this clone: The read ends 3 residues shy of where the CDR3 ends; the end is completed using the germline J gene. The V gene is TRBV19, the J gene TRBJ1-2; 9 positions agree with TRBD1. Trimming removed 5 bases from V and 4 bases from J; junction bases left unmatched: 11. The CDR3 is made up of 16 amino acids. The V gene's germline CDR1 is LNHDA and CDR2 SQIVND (reference sequence). CDR3 residues: CASSPRDRVGGYGYTF. CDR3 DNA (partial): TGTGCCAGTAGTCCCCGGGACAGGGTTGGAGGCTATGGC.

A word on this clone: The sequence runs out 3 residues before the end of the CDR3; the remainder is reconstructed from the germline J gene. The V and J genes are TRBV4-2 and TRBJ1-2; D may be TRBD1 (6 bases). Germline values: CDR1 LGHNA, CDR2 YNFKEQ. There are 15 residues in the CDR3. V was cut by 2 bases and J by 6 bases, with 16 bases left in between. The DNA read from the CDR3 is TGTGCCAGCAGCCAACCCCCTGGGGGCGGGCATGGC. As protein: CASSQPPGGGHG. The full CDR3 is CASSQPPGGGHGYTF.

With regard to this clone: The read falls 3 residues short of the CDR3 end, and the missing part is taken from the germline J gene. The V and J genes are TRBV5-1 and TRBJ2-5, with 8 bases fitting TRBD2. The V gene's germline CDR1 is SGHRS and CDR2 YFSETQ. With 7 bases clipped from V and 5 bases from J, the junction kept 10 bases outside the gene matches. This CDR3 comprises 14 residues. CDR3 bases read: TGCGCCAGCGGGTCGGGGGGGCCAGGTGAGACC. It codes for CASGSGGPGET. The whole CDR3 region reads CASGSGGPGETQYF. The entire variable domain, with the rest obtained from reference TRBV5-1 and TRBJ2-5, is as follows: KAGVTQTPRYLIKTRGQQVTLSCSPISGHRSVSWYQQTPGQGLQFLFEYFSETQRNKGNFPGRFSGRQFSNSRSEMNVSTLELGDSALYLCASGSGGPGETQYFGPGTRLLVL.

As concerns this clone: The CDR3 is cut off 3 residues early in the read; its end comes from the germline J gene. The rearrangement joins TRBV20-1 to TRBJ2-1; tentatively, D is TRBD2 (6 bases). Trimming took 0 bases from V and 5 from J, leaving 11 bases between them. The germline V gene has CDR1 DFQATT and CDR2 SNEGSKA (reference sequence). This CDR3 is built from 14 residues. The CDR3 here is CSAREGRGNNEQFF. Partial CDR3 DNA: TGCAGTGCTAGAGAGGGGCGGGGCAACAATGAG.

In regard to this clone: The read comes to an end 3 residues before the CDR3 does, leaving the germline J gene to fill in the end. This sequence joins TRBV20-1 and TRBJ2-5, with D tentatively TRBD1 or TRBD2 (5 bases each). Germline V lookup: CDR1 DFQATT, CDR2 SNEGSKA (reference sequence). CDR3 length: 15 amino acids. Trimming shortened V by 0 bases and J by 1 base, and 12 bases separated the two germline ends. CDR3 DNA (partial): TGCAGTGCTAGAGATACTCAGGGAGCCCAAGAGACC. It codes for CSARDTQGAQET. The full-length CDR3 reads as CSARDTQGAQETQYF.

With regard to this clone: The read gets to within 3 residues of the CDR3 end, and the germline J gene fills in the rest. The rearrangement joins TRBV5-1 to TRBJ1-1, with 9 bases matching TRBD1. CDR3 length equals 17 residues. V shed 2 bases, J shed 6 bases, and the junction held 14 bases outside the gene matches. Germline lookup yields CDR1 SGHRS and CDR2 YFSETQ. CDR3 DNA (partial): TGCGCCAGCAGCTTCACCGGGACAGGGAGGGGAGGGGCTGAA. Translation: CASSFTGTGRGGAE. The whole CDR3 protein reads CASSFTGTGRGGAEAFF.

Turning to this clone: Read coverage stops 3 residues before the CDR3 terminus; the germline J gene supplies the remainder. The gene calls are TRBV7-3 and TRBJ2-1; weak D call: TRBD1 (6 bases). In germline, CDR1 is SGHTA, CDR2 FQGTGA. Trimming shortened V by 5 bases and J by 9 bases, and 14 bases separated the two germline ends. The CDR3 has 13 amino acids. The CDR3 sequence is CASSTGTSGEQFF. CDR3 DNA (partial): TGTGCCAGCAGCACCGGGACATCCGGTGAG.

A word on this clone: The read stops 3 residues short of the end of the CDR3; the missing end is completed from the germline J gene. The sample has other DNA sequences that encode this CDR3 too. The chain employs TRBV20-1 and TRBJ1-3; the D is unclear. Germline V lookup: CDR1 DFQATT, CDR2 SNEGSKA (reference sequence). The ends were cut back, 6 bases at V and 0 bases at J, with 9 bases in the middle. The CDR3 runs to 13 residues. The covered CDR3 bases are TGCAGTGCCCCTAGGCACTCTGGAAACACC. It yields the protein CSAPRHSGNT. The whole CDR3 region reads CSAPRHSGNTIYF.

A note on this clone: The sequence runs out 3 residues before the end of the CDR3; the remainder is reconstructed from the germline J gene. The chain couples TRBV6-2 or TRBV6-3 to TRBJ1-2; D is ambiguous. Per the germline V gene, CDR1 is MNHEY and CDR2 is SVGEGT. The V and J ends lost 2 bases and 4 bases respectively, with 11 bases between them. The CDR3 has 14 residues. The covered CDR3 bases are TGTGCCAGCAGTTACAACAGTTTAAGCTATGGC. Translated: CASSYNSLSYG. The entire CDR3 sequence reads CASSYNSLSYGYTF.